This T cell receptor (beta chain) was identified during a study of OX40 agonist ivuxolimab in advanced cancers. Study conclusions and caveats: Also present in some nonresponders was a low level of normalized T-cell clonal expansion.

This CDR3 region has 15 residues. The germline CDR1 and CDR2 sequences are SEHNR and FQNEAQ (reference sequence). V lost 1 base to trimming and J lost 4 bases, with 10 bases between them. About this clone itself: The antigen remains undetermined.

Here immunoSEQ multiplex PCR was the method, and the copy in TCRdb shows in-frame clones only, minus some. The table lists 28,000 or so clones, 90% of them singletons. This receptor was obtained from an adult with an advanced solid tumor such as melanoma, head and neck, liver or kidney cancer. The sample was CD4+ or CD8+ T cells sorted from blood, taken in a trial of the OX40 agonist ivuxolimab. The chain couples TRBV7-9 to TRBJ1-4; D is undetermined. This CDR3 is CASSLGIGFNEKLFF. The DNA of the CDR3 is TGTGCCAGCAGCTTAGGGATTGGATTTAATGAAAAACTGTTTTTT.